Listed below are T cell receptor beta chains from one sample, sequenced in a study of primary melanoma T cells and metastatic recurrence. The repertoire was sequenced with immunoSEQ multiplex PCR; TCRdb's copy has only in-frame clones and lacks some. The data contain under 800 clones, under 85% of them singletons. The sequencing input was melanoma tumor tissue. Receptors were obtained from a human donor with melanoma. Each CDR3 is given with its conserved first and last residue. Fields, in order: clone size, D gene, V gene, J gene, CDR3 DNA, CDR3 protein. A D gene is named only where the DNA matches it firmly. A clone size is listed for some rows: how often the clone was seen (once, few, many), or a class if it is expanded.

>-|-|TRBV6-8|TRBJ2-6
TGTGCCAGCAGCATGAGGGTAGTAACGGAGACTGGGGCCAACGTCCTGACTTTC
CASSMRVVTETGANVLTF
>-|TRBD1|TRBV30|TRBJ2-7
TGTGCCTGGAGTAGACAGGGGTCCTACGAGCAGTACTTC
CAWSRQGSYEQYF
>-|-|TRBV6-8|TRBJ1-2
TGTGCCAGCAGTTATGGGGCATCCTATGGCTACACCTTC
CASSYGASYGYTF
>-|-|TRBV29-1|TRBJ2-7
TGCAGCGTTGAAGAGGGAGGAAACGAGCAGTACTTC
CSVEEGGNEQYF
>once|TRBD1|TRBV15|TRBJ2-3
TGTGCCACCAGCAGAGAGACAGGGGAGTTCCCAGATACGCAGTATTTT
CATSRETGEFPDTQYF
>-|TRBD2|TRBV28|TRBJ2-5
TGTGCCAGCAGTCCCGGGGGGGTTCCGGGAGTCCAAGAGACCCAGTACTTC
CASSPGGVPGVQETQYF
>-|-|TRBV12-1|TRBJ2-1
TGTGCCAGCAGCGCCCGACTAGCGGTAGGGCTGTTCTTC
CASSARLAVGLFF
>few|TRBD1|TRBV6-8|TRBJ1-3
TGTGCCTCCAGCACTGGGACAGGGTCTGGAAACACCATATATTTT
CASSTGTGSGNTIYF
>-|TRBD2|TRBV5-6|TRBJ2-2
TGTGCCAGCAGCTTAAACCCCAACGCGGGGGGGGTCACCGGGGAGCTGTTTTTT
CASSLNPNAGGVTGELFF
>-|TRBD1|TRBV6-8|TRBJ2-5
TGTGCCATCAGTGCAATCCTGGGACAGGGGGAAGAGACCCAGTACTTC
CAISAILGQGEETQYF
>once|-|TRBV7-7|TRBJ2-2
TGTGCCAGCAGCCCAATTACAGCGATCACCGGGGAGCTGTTTTTT
CASSPITAITGELFF
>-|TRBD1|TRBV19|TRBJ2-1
TGTGCCAGTAGTCCCCGACAGGGGCGGGATGAGCAGTTCTTC
CASSPRQGRDEQFF
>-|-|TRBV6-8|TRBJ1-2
TGTGCCAGCAGTTTCTCAGGTGATCGATATGGCTACACCTTC
CASSFSGDRYGYTF
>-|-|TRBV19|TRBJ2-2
TGTGCCACTTTAATCCGAGGGGGTTATACGAACACCGGGGAGCTGTTTTTT
CATLIRGGYTNTGELFF
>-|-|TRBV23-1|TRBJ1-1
TGCGCCAGCAGCCACCCTAACGGGCCTGGGGGTACTGAAGCTTTCTTT
CASSHPNGPGGTEAFF
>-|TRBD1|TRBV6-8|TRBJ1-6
TGTGCCAGCAGGGAGTCAGGGGGCTATAATTCACCCCTCCACTTT
CASRESGGYNSPLHF
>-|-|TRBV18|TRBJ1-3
TGTGCCAGCTCACCAGCACACCAGACTGGAAACACCATATATTTT
CASSPAHQTGNTIYF
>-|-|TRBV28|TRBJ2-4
TGTGCCAGCAGTCTAGAGGGGGGCAAAAACATTCAGTACTTC
CASSLEGGKNIQYF
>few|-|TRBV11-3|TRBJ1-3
TGTGCCAGCAGCTTGGCGGCAGGGTGGATTTCTGGAAACACCATATATTTT
CASSLAAGWISGNTIYF
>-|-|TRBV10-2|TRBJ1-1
TGCGCCAGCGCATCAGGGAGGACGGGGAACACTGAAGCTTTCTTT
CASASGRTGNTEAFF
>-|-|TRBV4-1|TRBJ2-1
TGCGCCAGCAGCCAAGTTGGGCTGAATGAGCAGTTCTTC
CASSQVGLNEQFF
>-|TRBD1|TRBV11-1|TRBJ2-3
TGTGCCAGCAGCTTAGGGGACAGGAGCACAGATACGCAGTATTTT
CASSLGDRSTDTQYF
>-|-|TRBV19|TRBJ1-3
TGTGCCAGTAGCACGAGCACCTCCAGGGACACCATATATTTT
CASSTSTSRDTIYF
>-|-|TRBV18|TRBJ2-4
TGTGCCAGCTCACTTGATGAAAACATTCAGTACTTC
CASSLDENIQYF
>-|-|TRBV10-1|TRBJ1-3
TGCGCCAGCAGTGGGACAAACACCATATATTTT
CASSGTNTIYF
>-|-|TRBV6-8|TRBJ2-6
TGTGCCAGCCTGGCCTATGTGGCCAACGTCCTGACTTTC
CASLAYVANVLTF
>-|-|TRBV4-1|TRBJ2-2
TGCACCAGCAGCCAAGAGGCTACGGCAGCTACGAACACCGGGGAGCTGTTTTTT
CTSSQEATAATNTGELFF
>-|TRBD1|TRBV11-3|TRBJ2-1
TGTGCCAGCAGCGCCGGGACAGGGTCGAACAATGAGCAGTTCTTC
CASSAGTGSNNEQFF
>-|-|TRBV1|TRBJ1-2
TGCGCCAGCAGCCAAGATTGGGGGGCCGGTGGCTACACCTTC
CASSQDWGAGGYTF
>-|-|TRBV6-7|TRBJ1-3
TGTGCCAGCAGTTACTCGGCGGTACGCTCTGGAAACACCATATATTTT
CASSYSAVRSGNTIYF
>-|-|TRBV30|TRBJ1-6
TGTGCCTTAGGACCCCGGGGGTCACCCCTCCACTTT
CALGPRGSPLHF
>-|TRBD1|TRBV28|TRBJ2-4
TGTGCCAGCAACAGGGGGGCCAAAAACATTCAGTACTTC
CASNRGAKNIQYF
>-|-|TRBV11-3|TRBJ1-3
TGTGCCAGCAGCTCCAGACAGGTAGGCTCTGGAAACACCATATATTTT
CASSSRQVGSGNTIYF
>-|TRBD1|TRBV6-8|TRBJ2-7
TGTGCCAGCAGCCGTGACGGGACAGGGATCTACGAGCAGTACTTC
CASSRDGTGIYEQYF
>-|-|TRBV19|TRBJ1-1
TGTGCCAATAGCCCCGGGGACTCCCGCTTTGAAGCTTTCTTT
CANSPGDSRFEAFF
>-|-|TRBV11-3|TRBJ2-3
TGTGCCAGCAGTCGGAGGGGAGGCAAAGGGTCCGTGGATACGCAGTATTTT
CASSRRGGKGSVDTQYF
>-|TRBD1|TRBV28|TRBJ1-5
TGTGCCAGCAGTCAAATTCTGGGGACAGGAGATCAGCCCCAGCATTTT
CASSQILGTGDQPQHF